The source of this T cell receptor (beta chain) is a study of CD8 T cells in ankylosing spondylitis. Regarding the study as a whole: Seven to nine highly homologous variants formed a TCR beta motif that appeared characteristic of ankylosing spondylitis blood. Those disease-linked clones were CD8+; they were also relatively rare in peripheral blood.

Researchers built TCR beta libraries using quantitative 5'-RACE with molecular barcodes. Each CDR3 protein gets one entry after TCRdb re-called the 5' RACE reads with MiXCR. Of 500,000 to 550,000 distinct CDR3 sequences in the sample, roughly 13% were seen once. Turning to this clonotype: Its antigen remains unidentified.

The V gene lost 4 bases and the J gene lost 9 bases, with 11 bases spanning the gap. The V gene's germline CDR1 is SGHRS and CDR2 YFSETQ. The CDR3 totals 12 residues. The receptor's source is a male donor with ankylosing spondylitis. The specimen was blood, either unsorted or a sorted T cell fraction (not recorded which). The chain employs TRBV5-1 and TRBJ2-1, with D possibly being TRBD2 (6 bases). The CDR3: CASSVRDFEQFF. As DNA, the CDR3 is TGCGCCAGCAGCGTCCGGGACTTTGAGCAGTTCTTC.